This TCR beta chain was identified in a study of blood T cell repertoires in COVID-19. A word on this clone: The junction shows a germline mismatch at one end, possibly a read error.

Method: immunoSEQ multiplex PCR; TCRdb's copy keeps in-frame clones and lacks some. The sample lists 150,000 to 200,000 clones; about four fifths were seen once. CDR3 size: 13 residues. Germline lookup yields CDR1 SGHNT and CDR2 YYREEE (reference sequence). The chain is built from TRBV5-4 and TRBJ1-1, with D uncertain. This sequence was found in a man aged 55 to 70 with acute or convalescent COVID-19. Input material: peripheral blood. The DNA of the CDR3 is TGTGCCAGCAGCTTGACCGGGAACTCTGAAGCTTTCTTT. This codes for CASSLTGNSEAFF.